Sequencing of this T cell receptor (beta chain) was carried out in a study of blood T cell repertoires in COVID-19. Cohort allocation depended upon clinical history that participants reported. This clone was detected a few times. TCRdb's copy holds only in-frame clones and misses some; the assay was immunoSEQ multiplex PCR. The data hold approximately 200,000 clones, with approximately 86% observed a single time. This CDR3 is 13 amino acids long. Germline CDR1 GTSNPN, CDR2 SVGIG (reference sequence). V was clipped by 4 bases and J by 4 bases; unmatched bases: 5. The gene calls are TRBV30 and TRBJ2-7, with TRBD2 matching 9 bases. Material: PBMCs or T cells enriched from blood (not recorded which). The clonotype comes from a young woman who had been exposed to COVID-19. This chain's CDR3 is CAWKEAGGYEQYF. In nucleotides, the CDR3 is TGTGCCTGGAAGGAGGCGGGGGGGTACGAGCAGTACTTC. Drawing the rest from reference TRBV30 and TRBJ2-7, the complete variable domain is SQTIHQWPATLVQPVGSPLSLECTVEGTSNPNLYWYRQAAGRGLQLLFYSVGIGQISSEVPQNLSASRPQDRQFILSSKKLLLSDSGFYLCAWKEAGGYEQYFGPGTRLTVT.